This T cell receptor (beta chain) was identified during a study of CD8 T cells in Susac syndrome. Reverse transcription of about 0.45 to 1 ug RNA was carried out with random hexamers. Multiplex PCR with immunoSEQ amplified the TCR beta CDR3 across 54 Vbeta and 13 Jbeta. One entry per CDR3 protein results from TCRdb running MiXCR on the immunoSEQ multiplex PCR reads. Of around 130,000 distinct CDR3 sequences listed, 94% are singletons. V was trimmed by 1 base and J by 5 bases, leaving 8 bases between them. Germline V lookup: CDR1 SQVTM, CDR2 ANQGSEA. CDR3 size: 12 residues. CD8+ and CD4+ T cells circulating in blood were sequenced for TCR beta. The CD8+ and CD4+ T cells were isolated magnetically using a negative isolation approach, whereas the TEMRA cells were enriched by FACS.

The TCR sequence derives from a human donor in good health. The chain couples TRBV29-1 to TRBJ1-1; D uncertain. Sequenced material: CD4+ T cells from PBMCs. This chain's CDR3 is CSVEGSRTEAFF. CDR3 coding DNA: TGCAGCGTTGAAGGGAGTAGGACTGAAGCTTTCTTT.